This TCR beta chain came from a study of blood T cell repertoires in COVID-19 (dated by TCRdb to the early 2020s). In the study overall: Samples covering the acute and convalescent phases of COVID-19 were provided by collaborators in the United States, Italy and Spain. The material from the prospective study consisted of cDNA or gDNA derived from T cells, B-cell-depleted T cells, or PBMCs. The dataset comprised deeply sampled blood TCRbeta repertoires from subjects exposed to, actively infected with, or recovered from COVID-19. A freely available public database, intended as a resource for researchers studying the immune response to SARS-CoV-2, is where the repertoires were released. The samples were drawn from two sources: the first 160 participants of the ongoing ImmuneRACE study, and over 1,000 subjects contributed by 6 global collaborators. The sample metadata nearly always contained a de-identified subject ID, COVID-19 status, age in years and sex. HLA class I and class II types, where available, came from metadata supplied by the sample provider rather than from assay-based typing. Study-wide findings and limitations: The quantity of clinical and demographic metadata differed by source and by participant and was supplied without curation.

The collaborating institutions used their own protocols to collect whole blood in K2EDTA tubes. For TCRbeta analysis, collaborators shipped samples in one of three forms: frozen whole blood, isolated PBMCs, or DNA extracted from either of those sample types. About this clone itself: Its specific antigen is unknown. Base qualities were left out, and no much larger clone turns up one base away.

From the cysteine up to the phenylalanine, the CDR3 has a length of 16 residues. The entry retains the CDR3 DNA only, 48 bases that are in frame from base 1. CDR1 and CDR2 (SGHTA, FQGNSA) derive from the germline V gene. Trimming costs V 6 bases and J 5 bases, and their ends lie 22 bases apart. TCRbeta CDR3 regions were amplified from genomic DNA using the immunoSEQ Assay, a bias-controlled multiplex PCR. As for the authors' bioinformatics: Within the assay, amplification of reference gene primers was used to estimate how many nucleated cells each sample contained. To quantify the absolute abundance of each unique TCRbeta CDR3 rearrangement, sequence reads were collapsed and filtered. For each sample, productive Simpson clonality was calculated by taking the square root of Simpson's diversity index across productive rearrangements. TCRdb mirrors the immuneACCESS table, restricted to in-frame sequences. Some clones are absent from its copies; in checked studies, under half trace to an unresolved V gene, and the reason for the others is unknown. That table furnishes V, J and clone size, whereas the DNA furnished D and trimming. The sample table holds fewer than 400,000 clones, of which 80% to 90% were seen once. The ten largest clones capture roughly 3% of the sample.

This clonotype was obtained from a man aged 30-40 years with active or convalescent COVID-19. Sequencing input: peripheral blood. The rearranged chain carries TRBV7-2 and TRBJ1-2; TRBD1 might be the D gene, on 6 matching bases. The CDR3 region: CASRDRSRDLHYGYTF. The nucleotide sequence reads TGTGCCAGCAGGGACAGATCCCGGGACCTCCATTATGGCTACACCTTC.